This TCR beta chain was retrieved from a study of blood T cells in healthy people across ages. Study-wide context: Template switching picked up about one barcoded beta molecule for each two T cells.

To note about this clonotype: A read error may account for a junction end that differs from germline.

Through a sample-barcoded 5' primer and a J-beta primer mix, a second PCR was run for roughly 6 to 11 cycles. TCRdb called the 5' RACE reads again in MiXCR, with one record for every CDR3 protein. The data hold around 650,000 distinct CDR3 sequences, with around 41% observed a single time. CDR1 MNHEY and CDR2 SVGAGI come from the germline V gene. This CDR3 spans 14 amino acids. The study drew donors from healthy Caucasian individuals in Russia aged about 6 to 100. The chain employs TRBV6-5 and TRBJ1-6; possible D gene TRBD1, 6 bases. This clonotype was sampled from a man aged 80 or over in good health. What was sequenced was blood. Here the CDR3 reads CAGRRQADNSPLHF. The CDR3 coding sequence is TGTGCCGGCAGGCGACAGGCGGATAATTCACCCCTCCACTTT.